This T cell receptor beta chain comes out of a study of blood T cell repertoires in COVID-19. In the study overall: Sources were T cells, B-cell-depleted T cells, or PBMCs; the material itself was cDNA or gDNA.

TCRdb keeps only in-frame clones here, not all; method: immunoSEQ multiplex PCR. The sample holds under 200,000 clones, 60% to 85% seen once. This CDR3 region has 13 residues. CDR1 and CDR2 from the germline V gene are SEHNR and FQNEAQ (reference sequence). V dropped 0 bases and J dropped 11; count of bases not matched to a gene: 4. This clone was recorded only once. Material for sequencing was peripheral blood. The sequence was obtained from a man in his 70s with acute or convalescent COVID-19. This chain connects TRBV7-9 to TRBJ2-1; 7 bases line up with TRBD1. CDR3 amino acids: CASSLATGQKQFF. In DNA form, the CDR3 reads TGTGCCAGCAGCTTAGCGACGGGACAGAAGCAGTTCTTC.